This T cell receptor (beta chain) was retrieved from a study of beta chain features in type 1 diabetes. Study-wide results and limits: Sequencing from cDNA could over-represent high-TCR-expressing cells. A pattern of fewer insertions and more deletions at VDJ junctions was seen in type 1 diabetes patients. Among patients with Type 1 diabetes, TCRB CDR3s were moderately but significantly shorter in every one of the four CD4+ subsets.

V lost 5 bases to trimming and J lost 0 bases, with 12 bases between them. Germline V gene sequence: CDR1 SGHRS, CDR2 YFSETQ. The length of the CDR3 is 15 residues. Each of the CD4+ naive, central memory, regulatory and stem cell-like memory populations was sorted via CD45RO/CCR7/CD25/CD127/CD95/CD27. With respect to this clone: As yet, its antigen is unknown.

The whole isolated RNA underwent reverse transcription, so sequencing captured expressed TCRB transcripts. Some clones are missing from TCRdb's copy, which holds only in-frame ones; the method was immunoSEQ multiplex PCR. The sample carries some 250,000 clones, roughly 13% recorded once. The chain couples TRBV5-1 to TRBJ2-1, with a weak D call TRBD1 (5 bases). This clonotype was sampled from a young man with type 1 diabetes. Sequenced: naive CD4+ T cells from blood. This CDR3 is CASSLQGSSYNEQFF. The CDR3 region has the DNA TGCGCCAGCAGTCTGCAGGGCAGCTCCTACAATGAGCAGTTCTTC. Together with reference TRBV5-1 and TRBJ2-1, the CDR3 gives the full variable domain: KAGVTQTPRYLIKTRGQQVTLSCSPISGHRSVSWYQQTPGQGLQFLFEYFSETQRNKGNFPGRFSGRQFSNSRSEMNVSTLELGDSALYLCASSLQGSSYNEQFFGPGTRLTVL.